Below, one T cell receptor (beta chain) is given with its context. The antigen is not known. The data are from a study of shared clonotypes between healthy human individuals. About the study: Contributing individuals were a couple of females and a few males aged 18 to 49.

Study-wide results and limits: The naive CD4 repertoires of several donors were compared, and approximately 4.7% of clonotypes were shared.

Using 200 ng DNA, approximately 30,000 T cell genomes, the sorted-subset replicate PCRs were run. In the original workflow: There were no quality scores in the junction-only immunoSEQ sequences, so filtering differed. Generated by immunoSEQ multiplex PCR, the TCRdb table keeps only in-frame clones and is missing some. V and J calls and clone size are those listed in that table; D and trimming were worked out from the DNA. Seen here are over a million clones, approximately 78% observed once, and the top ten hold 0.5% to 0.6%. Germline-derived CDR1 and CDR2 are SGHRS and YFSETQ. This CDR3 is 14 amino acids long. V lost 0 bases and J lost 3, with 7 bases in between.

Material for sequencing was memory CD4+ T cells from PBMCs. The subset is: CD45RA-negative fraction. This receptor was taken from a man between 18 and 35 years old in good health. Some clones in this sample may be carry-over from other donors' samples. The chain has TRBV5-1 and TRBJ2-1, with D possibly TRBD1 on 6 matching bases. The CDR3 region is CASSLGDNYNEQFF. The CDR3 nucleotides are TGCGCCAGCAGCTTGGGGGACAACTACAATGAGCAGTTCTTC.